A selection of T cell receptor beta chains follows, all from one sample in a study of technical replicates of blood from four donors. Generated by immunoSEQ multiplex PCR, the TCRdb table keeps only in-frame clones and is missing some. This table has tens of thousands of clones, approximately 95% appearing once. Source material: T cells isolated from PBMCs. These receptors all stem from a human donor in good health. CDR3s include the opening cysteine and the closing phenylalanine or tryptophan. Fields, in order: clone size, CDR3 length, V gene, J gene, D gene, CDR3 protein, CDR3 DNA. A D gene is named only where the DNA matches it firmly. Expanded clones get a size class; other rows say once, few or many, or leave the size out.

clone size: -; CDR3 length: 15; V gene: TRBV7-6; J gene: TRBJ1-4; D gene: -; CDR3 protein: CASSLTGGNNEKLFF; CDR3 DNA: TGTGCCAGCAGCTTAACAGGCGGAAATAATGAAAAACTGTTTTTT
clone size: -; CDR3 length: 15; V gene: TRBV5-3; J gene: TRBJ2-7; D gene: TRBD2; CDR3 protein: CARSCGLAGGRKQYF; CDR3 DNA: TGTGCCAGAAGTTGTGGACTAGCGGGAGGACGTAAGCAGTACTTC
clone size: -; CDR3 length: 13; V gene: TRBV6-5; J gene: TRBJ2-7; D gene: -; CDR3 protein: CASSYNRAYEQYF; CDR3 DNA: TGTGCCAGCAGTTACAACAGGGCGTACGAGCAGTACTTC
clone size: once; CDR3 length: 16; V gene: TRBV28; J gene: TRBJ2-7; D gene: TRBD1; CDR3 protein: CASSLNTGTGVYEQYF; CDR3 DNA: TGTGCCAGCAGTCTCAATACCGGGACAGGGGTGTACGAGCAGTACTTC
clone size: -; CDR3 length: 13; V gene: TRBV19; J gene: TRBJ2-7; D gene: -; CDR3 protein: CASSITHSYEQYF; CDR3 DNA: TGTGCCAGTAGTATCACACACTCCTACGAGCAGTACTTC
clone size: -; CDR3 length: 13; V gene: TRBV2; J gene: TRBJ2-5; D gene: -; CDR3 protein: CASSDSRVETQYF; CDR3 DNA: TGTGCCAGCAGTGACTCGAGGGTAGAGACCCAGTACTTC
clone size: -; CDR3 length: 16; V gene: TRBV5-4; J gene: TRBJ2-2; D gene: TRBD2; CDR3 protein: CASSLGATSGTRELFF; CDR3 DNA: TGTGCCAGCAGCTTGGGGGCGACTAGCGGGACCCGGGAGCTGTTTTTT
clone size: -; CDR3 length: 12; V gene: TRBV2; J gene: TRBJ1-2; D gene: -; CDR3 protein: CASSLLNYGYTF; CDR3 DNA: TGTGCCAGCAGTCTACTTAACTATGGCTACACCTTC
clone size: -; CDR3 length: 17; V gene: TRBV7-8; J gene: TRBJ2-2; D gene: TRBD2; CDR3 protein: CASSLALVAGGSGELFF; CDR3 DNA: TGTGCCAGCAGCTTAGCGCTCGTAGCGGGAGGATCCGGGGAGCTGTTTTTT
clone size: -; CDR3 length: 15; V gene: TRBV13; J gene: TRBJ2-7; D gene: TRBD2; CDR3 protein: CASSGGTSGSYEQYF; CDR3 DNA: TGTGCCAGCAGCGGTGGGACTAGCGGGTCGTACGAGCAGTACTTC
clone size: -; CDR3 length: 15; V gene: TRBV7-2; J gene: TRBJ2-7; D gene: TRBD1; CDR3 protein: CASSTTGGGSYEQYF; CDR3 DNA: TGTGCCAGCAGCACGACAGGGGGGGGGTCCTACGAGCAGTACTTC
clone size: -; CDR3 length: 14; V gene: TRBV9; J gene: TRBJ1-3; D gene: -; CDR3 protein: CASSVDRTGNTIYF; CDR3 DNA: TGTGCCAGCAGCGTAGACAGGACGGGAAACACCATATATTTT
clone size: -; CDR3 length: 16; V gene: TRBV7-6; J gene: TRBJ2-3; D gene: TRBD2; CDR3 protein: CASSLDQAGVTDTQYF; CDR3 DNA: TGTGCCAGCAGCTTAGATCAGGCGGGAGTAACAGATACGCAGTATTTT
clone size: -; CDR3 length: 16; V gene: TRBV19; J gene: TRBJ2-1; D gene: -; CDR3 protein: CASSIVLLSQYNEQFF; CDR3 DNA: TGTGCCAGTAGTATAGTTCTACTTAGCCAGTACAATGAGCAGTTCTTC
clone size: -; CDR3 length: 14; V gene: TRBV27; J gene: TRBJ1-5; D gene: TRBD1; CDR3 protein: CASSRAGGNQPQHF; CDR3 DNA: TGTGCCAGCAGCCGAGCAGGGGGGAATCAGCCCCAGCATTTT
clone size: -; CDR3 length: 14; V gene: TRBV27; J gene: TRBJ2-7; D gene: TRBD2; CDR3 protein: CASSLRTSRYEQYF; CDR3 DNA: TGTGCCAGCAGTTTAAGGACTAGCAGGTACGAGCAGTACTTC
clone size: -; CDR3 length: 15; V gene: TRBV27; J gene: TRBJ2-7; D gene: -; CDR3 protein: CASSLWAGSPYEQYF; CDR3 DNA: TGTGCCAGCAGTTTATGGGCAGGAAGCCCCTACGAGCAGTACTTC
clone size: -; CDR3 length: 14; V gene: TRBV18; J gene: TRBJ2-7; D gene: -; CDR3 protein: CASSPADISYEQYF; CDR3 DNA: TGTGCCAGCTCACCAGCGGACATCTCCTACGAGCAGTACTTC
clone size: -; CDR3 length: 13; V gene: TRBV7-7; J gene: TRBJ1-1; D gene: -; CDR3 protein: CASSYGVNTEAFF; CDR3 DNA: TGTGCTAGCAGCTACGGGGTGAACACTGAAGCTTTCTTT
clone size: -; CDR3 length: 13; V gene: TRBV6-5; J gene: TRBJ2-1; D gene: TRBD2; CDR3 protein: CASTYAGGNEQFF; CDR3 DNA: TGTGCCAGCACCTATGCGGGGGGCAATGAGCAGTTCTTC
clone size: -; CDR3 length: 13; V gene: TRBV13; J gene: TRBJ2-7; D gene: -; CDR3 protein: CASSRLGSYEQYF; CDR3 DNA: TGTGCCAGCAGCAGACTAGGCTCCTACGAGCAGTACTTC
clone size: -; CDR3 length: 13; V gene: TRBV11-3; J gene: TRBJ2-3; D gene: TRBD2; CDR3 protein: CARRREFADTQYF; CDR3 DNA: TGTGCCAGGAGGCGGGAGTTCGCAGATACGCAGTATTTT
clone size: -; CDR3 length: 16; V gene: TRBV9; J gene: TRBJ1-1; D gene: -; CDR3 protein: CASSSSPGGAWTEAFF; CDR3 DNA: TGTGCCAGCAGCTCCTCGCCGGGGGGGGCTTGGACTGAAGCTTTCTTT
clone size: -; CDR3 length: 14; V gene: TRBV5-1; J gene: TRBJ1-5; D gene: -; CDR3 protein: CASSPGVSNQPQHF; CDR3 DNA: TGCGCCAGCAGCCCAGGGGTTAGCAATCAGCCCCAGCATTTT
clone size: -; CDR3 length: 16; V gene: TRBV7-2; J gene: TRBJ1-3; D gene: TRBD1; CDR3 protein: CASSLYEGGYGNTIYF; CDR3 DNA: TGTGCCAGCAGCTTGTACGAAGGGGGCTATGGAAACACCATATATTTT
clone size: -; CDR3 length: 15; V gene: TRBV4-3; J gene: TRBJ1-4; D gene: -; CDR3 protein: CASSQETTWDEKLFF; CDR3 DNA: TGCGCCAGCAGCCAAGAAACTACTTGGGATGAAAAACTGTTTTTT
clone size: once; CDR3 length: 14; V gene: TRBV6-5; J gene: TRBJ2-7; D gene: -; CDR3 protein: CASSYSGRAHEQYF; CDR3 DNA: TGTGCCAGCAGTTACTCTGGCAGGGCCCACGAGCAGTACTTC
clone size: -; CDR3 length: 13; V gene: TRBV19; J gene: TRBJ2-3; D gene: -; CDR3 protein: CASSSPLEDTQYF; CDR3 DNA: TGTGCCAGTAGTAGTCCGCTTGAGGATACGCAGTATTTT
clone size: -; CDR3 length: 16; V gene: TRBV7-3; J gene: TRBJ2-2; D gene: TRBD2; CDR3 protein: CASSLRAGGISGELFF; CDR3 DNA: TGTGCCAGCAGCTTAAGAGCGGGAGGTATCTCCGGGGAGCTGTTTTTT
clone size: -; CDR3 length: 14; V gene: TRBV6-6; J gene: TRBJ2-7; D gene: -; CDR3 protein: CASSLAERGYEQYF; CDR3 DNA: TGTGCCAGCAGTTTAGCGGAGAGGGGCTACGAGCAGTACTTC
clone size: -; CDR3 length: 13; V gene: TRBV18; J gene: TRBJ2-3; D gene: -; CDR3 protein: CASSKSNTDTQYF; CDR3 DNA: TGTGCCAGCTCGAAATCTAATACAGATACGCAGTATTTT
clone size: -; CDR3 length: 15; V gene: TRBV27; J gene: TRBJ2-5; D gene: TRBD2; CDR3 protein: CASSALAGDQETQYF; CDR3 DNA: TGTGCCAGCAGTGCACTAGCGGGAGACCAAGAGACCCAGTACTTC
clone size: -; CDR3 length: 14; V gene: TRBV10-3; J gene: TRBJ2-3; D gene: -; CDR3 protein: CAISFDRPTDTQYF; CDR3 DNA: TGTGCCATCAGTTTTGACAGACCCACAGATACGCAGTATTTT
clone size: -; CDR3 length: 19; V gene: TRBV4-2; J gene: TRBJ2-4; D gene: TRBD1; CDR3 protein: CASSPWTGPAGRAKNIQYF; CDR3 DNA: TGTGCCAGCAGCCCTTGGACAGGGCCGGCGGGGAGGGCCAAAAACATTCAGTACTTC
clone size: -; CDR3 length: 16; V gene: TRBV18; J gene: TRBJ2-1; D gene: -; CDR3 protein: CASSRLRGDYYNEQFF; CDR3 DNA: TGTGCCAGCTCGCGCCTCAGGGGAGACTACTACAATGAGCAGTTCTTC
clone size: -; CDR3 length: 15; V gene: TRBV6-5; J gene: TRBJ1-3; D gene: TRBD1; CDR3 protein: CASSYSGTAGNTIYF; CDR3 DNA: TGTGCCAGCAGTTACTCAGGGACAGCTGGAAACACCATATATTTT
clone size: -; CDR3 length: 14; V gene: TRBV6-6; J gene: TRBJ2-3; D gene: -; CDR3 protein: CASSYRGSTDTQYF; CDR3 DNA: TGTGCCAGCAGTTATCGGGGGAGCACAGATACGCAGTATTTT
clone size: few; CDR3 length: 14; V gene: TRBV27; J gene: TRBJ1-5; D gene: -; CDR3 protein: CASSLRQAPKPQHF; CDR3 DNA: TGTGCCAGCAGTCTACGACAGGCCCCGAAGCCCCAGCATTTT
clone size: -; CDR3 length: 16; V gene: TRBV4-1; J gene: TRBJ2-5; D gene: -; CDR3 protein: CASSQDLANGRETQYF; CDR3 DNA: TGCGCCAGCAGCCAAGATCTAGCGAATGGTAGAGAGACCCAGTACTTC
clone size: -; CDR3 length: 16; V gene: TRBV4-1; J gene: TRBJ1-5; D gene: -; CDR3 protein: CASSQAPPPTEQPQHF; CDR3 DNA: TGCGCCAGCAGCCAAGCGCCCCCTCCGACAGAGCAGCCCCAGCATTTT
clone size: once; CDR3 length: 13; V gene: TRBV28; J gene: TRBJ2-7; D gene: TRBD1; CDR3 protein: CASRGQGDYEQYF; CDR3 DNA: TGTGCCAGCAGAGGACAGGGAGACTACGAGCAGTACTTC
clone size: -; CDR3 length: 13; V gene: TRBV19; J gene: TRBJ1-2; D gene: -; CDR3 protein: CASSSGINYGYTF; CDR3 DNA: TGTGCCAGTAGTAGCGGGATTAACTATGGCTACACCTTC